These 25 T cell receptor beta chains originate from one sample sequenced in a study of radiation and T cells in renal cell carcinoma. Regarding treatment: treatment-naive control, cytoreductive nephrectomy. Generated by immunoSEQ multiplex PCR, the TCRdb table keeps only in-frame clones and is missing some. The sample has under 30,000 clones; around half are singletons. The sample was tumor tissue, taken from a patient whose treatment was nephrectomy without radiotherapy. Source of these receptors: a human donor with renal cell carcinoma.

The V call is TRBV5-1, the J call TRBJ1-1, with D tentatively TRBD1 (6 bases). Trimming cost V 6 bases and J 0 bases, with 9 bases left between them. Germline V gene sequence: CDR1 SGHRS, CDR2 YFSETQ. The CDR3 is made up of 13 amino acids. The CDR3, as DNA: TGCGCCAGCAAGGCAGGGGTGAACACTGAAGCTTTCTTT. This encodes CASKAGVNTEAFF.

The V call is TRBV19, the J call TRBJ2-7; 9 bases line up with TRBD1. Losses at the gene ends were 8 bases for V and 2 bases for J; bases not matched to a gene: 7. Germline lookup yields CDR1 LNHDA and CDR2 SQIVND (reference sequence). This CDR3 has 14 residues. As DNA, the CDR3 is TGTGCCAGTCGCGGATGGACAGGGGCCTACGAGCAGTACTTC. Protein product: CASRGWTGAYEQYF.

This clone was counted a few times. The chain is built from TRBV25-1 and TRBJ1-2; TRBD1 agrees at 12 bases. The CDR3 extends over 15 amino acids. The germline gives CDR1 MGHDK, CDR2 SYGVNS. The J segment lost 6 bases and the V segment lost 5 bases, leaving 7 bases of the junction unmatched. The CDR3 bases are TGTGCCAGCAGTTCCCTGGGACAGGGGGCTGATGGCTACACCTTC. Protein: CASSSLGQGADGYTF.

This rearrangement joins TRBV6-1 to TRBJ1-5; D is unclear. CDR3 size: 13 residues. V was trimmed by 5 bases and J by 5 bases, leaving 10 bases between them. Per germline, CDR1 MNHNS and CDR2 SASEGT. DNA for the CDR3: TGTGCCAGCAGTTGGACTGAGCATCAGCCCCAGCATTTT. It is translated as CASSWTEHQPQHF.

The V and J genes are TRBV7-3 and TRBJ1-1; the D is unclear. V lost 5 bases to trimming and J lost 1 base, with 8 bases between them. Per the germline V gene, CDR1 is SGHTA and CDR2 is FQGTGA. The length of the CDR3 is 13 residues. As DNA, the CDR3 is TGTGCCAGCAGCCCTGGCGGGAACACTGAAGCTTTCTTT. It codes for CASSPGGNTEAFF.

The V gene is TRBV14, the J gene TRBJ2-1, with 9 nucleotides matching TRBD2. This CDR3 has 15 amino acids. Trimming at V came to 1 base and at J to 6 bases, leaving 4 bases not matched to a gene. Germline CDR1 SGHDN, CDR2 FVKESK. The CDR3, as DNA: TGTGCCAGCAGCCAAGGCGGGGGGGCATTCAATGAGCAGTTCTTC. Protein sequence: CASSQGGGAFNEQFF.

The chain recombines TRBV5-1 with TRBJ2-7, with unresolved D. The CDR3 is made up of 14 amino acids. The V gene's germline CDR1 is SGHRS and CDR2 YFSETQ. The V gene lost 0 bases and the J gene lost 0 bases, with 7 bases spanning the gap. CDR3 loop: CASSLVASSYEQYF. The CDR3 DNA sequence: TGCGCCAGCAGCTTGGTCGCTAGCTCCTACGAGCAGTACTTC.

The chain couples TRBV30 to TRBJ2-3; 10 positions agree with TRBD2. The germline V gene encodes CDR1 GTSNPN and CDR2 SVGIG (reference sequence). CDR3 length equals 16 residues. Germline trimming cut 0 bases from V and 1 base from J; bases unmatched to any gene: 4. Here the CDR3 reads CAWSVQSGGGTDTQYF. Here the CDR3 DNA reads TGTGCCTGGAGTGTCCAAAGCGGGGGGGGCACAGATACGCAGTATTTT.

CDR3 DNA sequence: TGTGCCAGCAGCCAATTGACAGTCACCGGGGAGCTGTTTTTT. Amino acids: CASSQLTVTGELFF. The V and J genes are TRBV16 and TRBJ2-2; possibly TRBD1 for D (5 bases). This CDR3 has 14 amino acids. Trimming left V 1 base short and J 4 bases short, with 7 bases between. The V gene's germline CDR1 is KGHSY and CDR2 FQNENV.

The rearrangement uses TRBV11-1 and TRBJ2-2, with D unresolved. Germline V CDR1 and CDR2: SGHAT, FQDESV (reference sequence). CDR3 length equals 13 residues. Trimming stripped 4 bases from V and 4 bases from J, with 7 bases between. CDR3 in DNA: TGTGCCAGCAGCTCCTGGGGCACCGGGGAGCTGTTTTTT. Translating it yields CASSSWGTGELFF.

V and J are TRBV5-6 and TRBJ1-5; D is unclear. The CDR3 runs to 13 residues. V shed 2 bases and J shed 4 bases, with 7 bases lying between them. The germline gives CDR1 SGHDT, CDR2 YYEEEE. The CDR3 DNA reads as TGTGCCAGCAGCTTTTGGCAGAATCAGCCCCAGCATTTT. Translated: CASSFWQNQPQHF.

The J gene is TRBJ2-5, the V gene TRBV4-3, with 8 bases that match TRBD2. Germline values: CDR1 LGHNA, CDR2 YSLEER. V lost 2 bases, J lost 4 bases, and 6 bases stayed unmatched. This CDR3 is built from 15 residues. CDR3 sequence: CASSQSSGGAETQYF. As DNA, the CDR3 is TGCGCCAGCAGCCAATCATCCGGGGGGGCAGAGACCCAGTACTTC.

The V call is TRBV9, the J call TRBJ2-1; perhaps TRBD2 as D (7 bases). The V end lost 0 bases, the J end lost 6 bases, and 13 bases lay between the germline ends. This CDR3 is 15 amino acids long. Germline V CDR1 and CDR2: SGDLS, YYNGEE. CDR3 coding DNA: TGTGCCAGCAGCGTAGGCAGGGGAGGGTTCAATGAGCAGTTCTTC. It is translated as CASSVGRGGFNEQFF.

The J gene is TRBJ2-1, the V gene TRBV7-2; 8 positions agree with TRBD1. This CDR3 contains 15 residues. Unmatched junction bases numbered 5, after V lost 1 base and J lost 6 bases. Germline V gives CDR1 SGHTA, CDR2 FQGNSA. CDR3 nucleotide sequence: TGTGCCAGCAGCTTAGGACAGGGGACGCTCAATGAGCAGTTCTTC. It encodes CASSLGQGTLNEQFF.

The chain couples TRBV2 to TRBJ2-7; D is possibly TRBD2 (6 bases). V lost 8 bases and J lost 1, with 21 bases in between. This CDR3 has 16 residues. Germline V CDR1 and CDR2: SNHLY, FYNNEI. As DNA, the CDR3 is TGTGCCAGCCGGGACTCCACCACGAGCGTTTCCTACGAGCAGTACTTC. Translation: CASRDSTTSVSYEQYF.

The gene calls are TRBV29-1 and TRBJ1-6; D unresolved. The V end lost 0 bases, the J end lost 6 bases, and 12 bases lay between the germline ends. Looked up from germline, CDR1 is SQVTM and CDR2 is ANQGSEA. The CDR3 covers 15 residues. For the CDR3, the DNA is TGCAGCGTTGAAGAGCCGCAGTGGCCTAATTCACCCCTCCACTTT. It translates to CSVEEPQWPNSPLHF.

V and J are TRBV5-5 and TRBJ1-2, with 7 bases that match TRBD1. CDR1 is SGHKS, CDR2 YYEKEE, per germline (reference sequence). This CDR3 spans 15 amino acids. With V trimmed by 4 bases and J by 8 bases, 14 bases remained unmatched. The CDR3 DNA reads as TGTGCCAGCAGCCGCGATACCCGAGACAGGGTCGGCTACACCTTC. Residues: CASSRDTRDRVGYTF.

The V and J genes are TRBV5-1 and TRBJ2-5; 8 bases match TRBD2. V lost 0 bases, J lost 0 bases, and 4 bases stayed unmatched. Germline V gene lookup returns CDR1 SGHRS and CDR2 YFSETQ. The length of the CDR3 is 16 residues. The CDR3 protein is CASSLVSGADQETQYF. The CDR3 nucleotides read TGCGCCAGCAGCTTGGTTAGCGGGGCCGACCAAGAGACCCAGTACTTC.

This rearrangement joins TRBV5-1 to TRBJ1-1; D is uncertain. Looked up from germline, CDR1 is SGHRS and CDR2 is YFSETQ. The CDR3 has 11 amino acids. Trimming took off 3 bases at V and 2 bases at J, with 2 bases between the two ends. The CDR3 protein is CASSSNTEAFF. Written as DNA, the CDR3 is TGCGCCAGCAGCTCCAACACTGAAGCTTTCTTT. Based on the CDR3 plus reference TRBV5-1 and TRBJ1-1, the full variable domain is KAGVTQTPRYLIKTRGQQVTLSCSPISGHRSVSWYQQTPGQGLQFLFEYFSETQRNKGNFPGRFSGRQFSNSRSEMNVSTLELGDSALYLCASSSNTEAFFGQGTRLTVV.

CDR3 DNA sequence: TGTGCCTGGAGTGAAGGGCGCAACACTGAAGCTTTCTTT. Encoded protein: CAWSEGRNTEAFF. The gene calls are TRBV30 and TRBJ1-1; no reliable D call. From germline, CDR1 is GTSNPN and CDR2 SVGIG (reference sequence). With 1 base removed from V and 2 bases from J, the gap between germline ends came to 8 bases. The CDR3 length is 13 residues.

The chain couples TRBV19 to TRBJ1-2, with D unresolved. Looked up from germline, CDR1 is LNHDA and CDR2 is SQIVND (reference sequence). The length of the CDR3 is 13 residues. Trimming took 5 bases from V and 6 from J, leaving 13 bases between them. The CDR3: CASSAPGQDGYTF. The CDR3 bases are TGTGCCAGTAGTGCGCCCGGGCAGGATGGCTACACCTTC.

In DNA form, the CDR3 reads TGCGCCAGCAGCCAAGATCCGGCAGGCCGATATGGCTACACCTTC. Its protein product is CASSQDPAGRYGYTF. This chain joins TRBV4-3 and TRBJ1-2, with D uncertain. CDR3 length: 15 residues. The germline V gene has CDR1 LGHNA and CDR2 YSLEER. V lost 0 bases and J lost 5, with 13 bases in between.

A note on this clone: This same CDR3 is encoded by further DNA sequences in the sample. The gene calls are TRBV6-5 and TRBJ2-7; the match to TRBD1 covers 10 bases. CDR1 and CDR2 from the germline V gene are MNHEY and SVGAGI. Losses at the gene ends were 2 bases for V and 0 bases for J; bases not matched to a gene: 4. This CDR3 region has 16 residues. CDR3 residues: CASSYRTGGSSYEQYF. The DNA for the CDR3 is TGTGCCAGCAGTTACAGGACAGGGGGAAGCTCCTACGAGCAGTACTTC.

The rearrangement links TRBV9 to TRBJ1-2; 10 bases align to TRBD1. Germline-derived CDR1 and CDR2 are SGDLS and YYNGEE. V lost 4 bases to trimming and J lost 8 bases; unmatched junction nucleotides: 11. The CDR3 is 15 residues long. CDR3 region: CASSPNTGTGEGYTF. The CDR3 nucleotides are TGTGCCAGCAGCCCAAATACCGGGACAGGGGAAGGCTACACCTTC.

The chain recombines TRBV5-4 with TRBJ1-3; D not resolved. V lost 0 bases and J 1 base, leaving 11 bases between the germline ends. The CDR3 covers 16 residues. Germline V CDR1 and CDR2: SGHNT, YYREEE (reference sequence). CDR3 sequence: CASSLDLQRSGNTIYF. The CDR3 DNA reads TGTGCCAGCAGCTTGGACCTGCAGCGGTCTGGAAACACCATATATTTT.